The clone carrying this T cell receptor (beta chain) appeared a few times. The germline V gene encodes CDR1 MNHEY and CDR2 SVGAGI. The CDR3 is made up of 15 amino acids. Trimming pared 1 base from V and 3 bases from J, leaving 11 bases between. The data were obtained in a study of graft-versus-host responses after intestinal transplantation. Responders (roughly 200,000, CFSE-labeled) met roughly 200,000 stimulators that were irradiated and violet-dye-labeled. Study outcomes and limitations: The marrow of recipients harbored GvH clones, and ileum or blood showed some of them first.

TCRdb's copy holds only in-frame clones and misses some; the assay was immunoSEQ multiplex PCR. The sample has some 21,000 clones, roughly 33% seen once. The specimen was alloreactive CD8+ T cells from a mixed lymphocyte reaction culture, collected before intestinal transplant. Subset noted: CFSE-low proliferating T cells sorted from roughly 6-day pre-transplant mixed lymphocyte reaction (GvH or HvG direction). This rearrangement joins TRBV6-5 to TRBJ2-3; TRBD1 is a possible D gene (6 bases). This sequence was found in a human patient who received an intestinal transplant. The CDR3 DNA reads TGTGCCAGCAGTTACTGGTTGGGGGCGACAGATACGCAGTATTTT. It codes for CASSYWLGATDTQYF.